This section outlines one T cell receptor (beta chain) sequence together with its context. Its specificity is not known. This specimen comes from a study of cytomegalovirus exposure and HLA in healthy donors. General study points: Excluded: some indistinguishable V segments such as TRBV6-2 and TRBV6-3. Investigators reported approximately 170 TCR beta chains as tied to cytomegalovirus.

The V end was cut by 7 bases, the J end by 0 bases, with 16 bases between. The germline V gene encodes CDR1 LNHDA and CDR2 SQIVND (reference sequence). The CDR3 length is 15 residues. The PCR ran on 60 Vbeta and 13 Jbeta primers. The data were produced by immunoSEQ multiplex PCR, yet TCRdb's version contains in-frame clones alone and is incomplete. The top ten hold around 3.1% of the sample, which has 110,000 to 150,000 clones, roughly 77% seen once. This sequence was found in a female donor in good health and CMV-seronegative. The rearrangement joins TRBV19 to TRBJ2-7; D is perhaps TRBD1 (6 bases). Sequences were obtained from PBMCs. In DNA form, the CDR3 reads TGTGCCAGTACCCAAACAGGGCCAAGCTCCTACGAGCAGTACTTC. It specifies CASTQTGPSSYEQYF. The full variable domain, its missing parts supplied by reference TRBV19 and TRBJ2-7, is DGGITQSPKYLFRKEGQNVTLSCEQNLNHDAMYWYRQDPGQGLRLIYYSQIVNDFQKGDIAEGYSVSREKKESFPLTVTSAQKNPTAFYLCASTQTGPSSYEQYFGPGTRLTVT.